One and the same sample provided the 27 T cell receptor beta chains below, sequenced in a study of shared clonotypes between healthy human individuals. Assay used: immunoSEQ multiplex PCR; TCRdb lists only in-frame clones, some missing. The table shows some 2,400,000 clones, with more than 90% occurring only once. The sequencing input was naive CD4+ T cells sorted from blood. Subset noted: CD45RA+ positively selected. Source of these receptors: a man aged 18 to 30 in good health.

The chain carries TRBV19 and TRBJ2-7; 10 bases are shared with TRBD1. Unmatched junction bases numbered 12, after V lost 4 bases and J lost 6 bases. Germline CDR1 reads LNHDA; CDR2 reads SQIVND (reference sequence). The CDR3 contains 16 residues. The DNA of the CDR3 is TGTGCCAGTAGTACCCTCGGGACAGGGGATGACTCCGAGCAGTACTTC. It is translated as CASSTLGTGDDSEQYF.

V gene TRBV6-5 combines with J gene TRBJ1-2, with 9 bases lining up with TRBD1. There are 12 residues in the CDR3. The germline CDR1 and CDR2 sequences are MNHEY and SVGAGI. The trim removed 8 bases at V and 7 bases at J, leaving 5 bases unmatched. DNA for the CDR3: TGTGCCAGCGGGGGGACAGGGAGTGGCTACACCTTC. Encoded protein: CASGGTGSGYTF.

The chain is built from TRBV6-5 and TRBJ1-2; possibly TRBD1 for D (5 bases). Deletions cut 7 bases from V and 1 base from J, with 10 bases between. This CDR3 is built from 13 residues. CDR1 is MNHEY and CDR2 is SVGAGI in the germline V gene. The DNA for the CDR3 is TGTGCCAGCACGGGACGGTATAACTATGGCTACACCTTC. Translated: CASTGRYNYGYTF.

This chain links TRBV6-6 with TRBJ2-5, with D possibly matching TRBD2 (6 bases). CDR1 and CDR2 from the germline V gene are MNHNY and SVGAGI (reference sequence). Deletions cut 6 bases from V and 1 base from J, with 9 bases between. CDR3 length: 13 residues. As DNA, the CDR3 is TGTGCCAGCAGGCGGGACGCCCAAGAGACCCAGTACTTC. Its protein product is CASRRDAQETQYF.

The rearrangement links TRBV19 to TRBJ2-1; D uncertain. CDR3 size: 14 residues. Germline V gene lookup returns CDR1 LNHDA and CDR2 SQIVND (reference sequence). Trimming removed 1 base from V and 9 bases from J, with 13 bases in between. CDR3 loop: CASSIGGELGEQFF. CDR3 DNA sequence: TGTGCCAGTAGTATAGGAGGCGAGTTGGGTGAGCAGTTCTTC.

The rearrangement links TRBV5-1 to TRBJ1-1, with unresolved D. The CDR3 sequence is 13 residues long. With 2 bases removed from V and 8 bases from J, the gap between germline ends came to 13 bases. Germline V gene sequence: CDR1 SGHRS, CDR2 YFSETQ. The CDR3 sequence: CASSLLGSDEAFF. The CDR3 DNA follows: TGCGCCAGCAGCTTACTGGGGTCAGACGAAGCTTTCTTT.

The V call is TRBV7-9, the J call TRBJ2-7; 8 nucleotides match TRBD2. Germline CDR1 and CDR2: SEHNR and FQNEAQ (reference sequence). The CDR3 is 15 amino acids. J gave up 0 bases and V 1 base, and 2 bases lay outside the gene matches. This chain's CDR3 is CASSLGSGTSYEQYF. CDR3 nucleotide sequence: TGTGCCAGCAGCTTAGGTAGCGGGACCTCCTACGAGCAGTACTTC.

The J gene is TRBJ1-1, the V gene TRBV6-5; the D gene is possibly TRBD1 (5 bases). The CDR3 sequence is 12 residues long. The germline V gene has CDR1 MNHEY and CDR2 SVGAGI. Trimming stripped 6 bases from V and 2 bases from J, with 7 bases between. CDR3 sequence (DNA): TGTGCCAGCAGGAGGACAAACACTGAAGCTTTCTTT. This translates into CASRRTNTEAFF.

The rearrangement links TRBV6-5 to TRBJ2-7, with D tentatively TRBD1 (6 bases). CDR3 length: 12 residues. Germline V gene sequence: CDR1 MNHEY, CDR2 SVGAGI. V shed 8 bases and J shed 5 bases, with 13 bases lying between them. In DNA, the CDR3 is TGTGCCAGCCGCCTCAGGGGCCACGAGCAGTACTTC. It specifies CASRLRGHEQYF.

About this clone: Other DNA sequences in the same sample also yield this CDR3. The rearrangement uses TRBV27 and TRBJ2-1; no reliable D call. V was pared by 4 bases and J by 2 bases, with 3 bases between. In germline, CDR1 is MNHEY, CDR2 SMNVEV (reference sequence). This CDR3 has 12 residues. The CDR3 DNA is TGTGCCAGCAGTTCCCCCTACAATGAGCAGTTCTTC. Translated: CASSSPYNEQFF.

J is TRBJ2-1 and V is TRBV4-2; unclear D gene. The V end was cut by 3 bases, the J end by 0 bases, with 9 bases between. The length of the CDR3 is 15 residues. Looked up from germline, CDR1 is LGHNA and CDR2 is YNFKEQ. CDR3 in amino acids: CASSHGRYSYNEQFF. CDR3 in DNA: TGTGCCAGCAGCCACGGACGGTACTCCTACAATGAGCAGTTCTTC.

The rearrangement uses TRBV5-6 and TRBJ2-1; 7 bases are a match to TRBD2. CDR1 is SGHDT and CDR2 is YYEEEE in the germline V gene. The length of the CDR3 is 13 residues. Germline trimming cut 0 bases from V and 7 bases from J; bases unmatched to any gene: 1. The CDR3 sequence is CASSLEAGNEQFF. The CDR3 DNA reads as TGTGCCAGCAGCTTGGAAGCGGGGAATGAGCAGTTCTTC.

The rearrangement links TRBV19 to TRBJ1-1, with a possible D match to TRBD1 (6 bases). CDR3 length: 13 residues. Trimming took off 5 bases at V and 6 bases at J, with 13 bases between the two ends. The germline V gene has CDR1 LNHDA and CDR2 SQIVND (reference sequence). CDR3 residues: CASSGQLVSEAFF. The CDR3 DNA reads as TGTGCCAGTAGTGGACAGCTTGTTTCTGAAGCTTTCTTT.

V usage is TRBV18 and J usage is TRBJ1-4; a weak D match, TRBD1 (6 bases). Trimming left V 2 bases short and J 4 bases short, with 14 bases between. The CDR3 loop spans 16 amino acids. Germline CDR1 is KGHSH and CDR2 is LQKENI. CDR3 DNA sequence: TGTGCCAGCTCACCAGTCAGGGGAGGTCTTAATGAAAAACTGTTTTTT. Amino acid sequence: CASSPVRGGLNEKLFF.

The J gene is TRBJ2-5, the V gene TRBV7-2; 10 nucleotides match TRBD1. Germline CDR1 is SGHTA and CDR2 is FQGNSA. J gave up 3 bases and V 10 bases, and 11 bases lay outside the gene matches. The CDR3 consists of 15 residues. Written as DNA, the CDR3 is TGTGCCAACGCAAGACAGGGGGCGCGAGAAGAGACCCAGTACTTC. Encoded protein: CANARQGAREETQYF.

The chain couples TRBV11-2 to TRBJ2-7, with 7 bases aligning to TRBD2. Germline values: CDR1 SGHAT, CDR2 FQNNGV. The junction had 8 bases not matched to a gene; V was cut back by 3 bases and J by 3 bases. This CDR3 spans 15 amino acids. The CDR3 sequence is CASSFWTGGFYEQYF. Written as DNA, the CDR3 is TGTGCCAGCAGCTTTTGGACGGGAGGTTTCTACGAGCAGTACTTC.

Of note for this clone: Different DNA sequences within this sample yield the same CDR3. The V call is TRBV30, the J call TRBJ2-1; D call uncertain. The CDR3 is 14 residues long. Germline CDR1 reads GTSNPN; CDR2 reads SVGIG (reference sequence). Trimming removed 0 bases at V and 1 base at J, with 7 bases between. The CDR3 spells CAWSVGQSYNEQFF. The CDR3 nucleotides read TGTGCCTGGAGTGTCGGTCAGTCCTACAATGAGCAGTTCTTC.

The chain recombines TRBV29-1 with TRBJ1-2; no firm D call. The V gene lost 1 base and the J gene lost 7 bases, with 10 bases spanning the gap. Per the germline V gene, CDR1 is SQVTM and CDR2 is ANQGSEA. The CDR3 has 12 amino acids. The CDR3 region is CSVEGIGSGYTF. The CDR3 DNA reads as TGCAGCGTTGAAGGGATCGGGTCTGGCTACACCTTC.

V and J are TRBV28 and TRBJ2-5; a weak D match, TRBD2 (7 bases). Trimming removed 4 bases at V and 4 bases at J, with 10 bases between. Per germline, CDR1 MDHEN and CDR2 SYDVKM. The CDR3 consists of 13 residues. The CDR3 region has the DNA TGTGCCAGCAGTTGGGGGGGCCGAGAGACCCAGTACTTC. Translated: CASSWGGRETQYF.

The CDR3 bases are TGTGCCAGCAGTGAAGTGTCAGTTTATAGCAATCAGCCCCAGCATTTT. Translating it yields CASSEVSVYSNQPQHF. The chain combines TRBV6-1 with TRBJ1-5; no clear D. CDR1 MNHNS and CDR2 SASEGT come from the germline V gene. Trimming took 1 base from V and 0 from J, leaving 10 bases between them. The length of the CDR3 is 16 residues.

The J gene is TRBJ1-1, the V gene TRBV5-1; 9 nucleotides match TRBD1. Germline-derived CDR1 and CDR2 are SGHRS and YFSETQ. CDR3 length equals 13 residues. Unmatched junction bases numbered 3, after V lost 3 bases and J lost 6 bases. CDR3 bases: TGCGCCAGCAGCTGGGACAGGGACCCTGAAGCTTTCTTT. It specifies CASSWDRDPEAFF.

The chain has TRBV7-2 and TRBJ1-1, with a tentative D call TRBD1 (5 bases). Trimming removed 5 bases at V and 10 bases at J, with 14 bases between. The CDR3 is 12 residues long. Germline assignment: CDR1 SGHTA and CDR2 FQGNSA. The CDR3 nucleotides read TGTGCCAGCAGCCCAGGGCCGTTTGGAGCTTTCTTT. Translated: CASSPGPFGAFF. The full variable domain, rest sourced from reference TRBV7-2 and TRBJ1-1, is GAGVSQSPSNKVTEKGKDVELRCDPISGHTALYWYRQSLGQGLEFLIYFQGNSAPDKSGLPSDRFSAERTGGSVSTLTIQRTQQEDSAVYLCASSPGPFGAFFGQGTRLTVV.

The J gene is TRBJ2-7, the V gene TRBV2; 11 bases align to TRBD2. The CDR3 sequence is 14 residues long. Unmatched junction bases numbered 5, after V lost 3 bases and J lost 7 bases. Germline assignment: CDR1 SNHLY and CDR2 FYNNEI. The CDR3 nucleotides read TGTGCCAGCAGTGATGTGGGACTAGCGGTTGAGCAGTACTTC. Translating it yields CASSDVGLAVEQYF.

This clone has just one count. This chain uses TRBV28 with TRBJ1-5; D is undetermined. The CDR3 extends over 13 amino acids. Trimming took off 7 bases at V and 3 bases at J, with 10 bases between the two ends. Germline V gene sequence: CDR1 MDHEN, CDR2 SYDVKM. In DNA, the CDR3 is TGTGCCAGCAAGAGGGAGGTCAATCAGCCCCAGCATTTT. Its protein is CASKREVNQPQHF.

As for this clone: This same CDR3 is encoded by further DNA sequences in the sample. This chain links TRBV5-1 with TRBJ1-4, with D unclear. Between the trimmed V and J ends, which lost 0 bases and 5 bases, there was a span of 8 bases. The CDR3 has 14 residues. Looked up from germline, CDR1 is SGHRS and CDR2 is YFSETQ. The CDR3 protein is CASSLAGQNEKLFF. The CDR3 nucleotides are TGCGCCAGCAGCTTGGCCGGGCAGAATGAAAAACTGTTTTTT.

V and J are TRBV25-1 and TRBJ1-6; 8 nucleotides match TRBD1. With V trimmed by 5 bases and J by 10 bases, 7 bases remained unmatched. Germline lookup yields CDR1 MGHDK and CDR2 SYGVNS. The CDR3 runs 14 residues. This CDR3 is CASSPTGGVSPLHF. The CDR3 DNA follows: TGTGCCAGCAGTCCCACAGGGGGGGTCTCACCCCTCCACTTT.

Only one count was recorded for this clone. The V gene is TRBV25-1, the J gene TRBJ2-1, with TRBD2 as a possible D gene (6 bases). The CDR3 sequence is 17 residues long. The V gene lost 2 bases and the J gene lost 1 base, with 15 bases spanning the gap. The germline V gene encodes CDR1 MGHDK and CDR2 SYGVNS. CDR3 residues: CASSEVKRGSSYNEQFF. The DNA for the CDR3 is TGTGCCAGCAGTGAAGTCAAACGGGGGAGTTCCTACAATGAGCAGTTCTTC.